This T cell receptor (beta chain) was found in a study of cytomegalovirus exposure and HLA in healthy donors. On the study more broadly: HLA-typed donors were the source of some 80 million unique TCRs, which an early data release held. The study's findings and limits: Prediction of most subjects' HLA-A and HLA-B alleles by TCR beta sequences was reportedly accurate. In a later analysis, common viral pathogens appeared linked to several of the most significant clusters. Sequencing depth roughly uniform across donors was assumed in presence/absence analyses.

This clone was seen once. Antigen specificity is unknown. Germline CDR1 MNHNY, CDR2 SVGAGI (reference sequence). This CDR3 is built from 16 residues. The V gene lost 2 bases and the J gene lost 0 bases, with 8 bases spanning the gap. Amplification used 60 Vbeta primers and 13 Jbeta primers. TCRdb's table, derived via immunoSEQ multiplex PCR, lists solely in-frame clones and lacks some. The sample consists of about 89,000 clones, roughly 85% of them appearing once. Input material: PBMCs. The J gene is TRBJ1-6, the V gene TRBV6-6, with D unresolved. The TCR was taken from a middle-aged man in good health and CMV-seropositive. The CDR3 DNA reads TGTGCCAGCAGTTACCCGGCTAGCTCCTATAATTCACCCCTCCACTTT. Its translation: CASSYPASSYNSPLHF.